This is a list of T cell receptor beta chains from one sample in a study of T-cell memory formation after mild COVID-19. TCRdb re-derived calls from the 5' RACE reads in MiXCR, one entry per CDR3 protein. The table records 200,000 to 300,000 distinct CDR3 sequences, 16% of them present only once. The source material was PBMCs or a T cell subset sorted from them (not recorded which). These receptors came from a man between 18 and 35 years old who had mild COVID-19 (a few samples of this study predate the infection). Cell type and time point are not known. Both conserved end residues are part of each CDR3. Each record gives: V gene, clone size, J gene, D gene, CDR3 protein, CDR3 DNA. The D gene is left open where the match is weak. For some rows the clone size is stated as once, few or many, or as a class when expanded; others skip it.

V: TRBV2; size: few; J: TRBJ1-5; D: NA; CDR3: CASSEGGKQPQHF; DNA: TGTGCCAGCAGTGAAGGGGGGAAACAGCCCCAGCATTTT
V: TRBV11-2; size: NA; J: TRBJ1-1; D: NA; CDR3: CASGRGGINTEAFF; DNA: TGTGCCAGCGGGCGGGGCGGGATTAACACTGAAGCTTTCTTT
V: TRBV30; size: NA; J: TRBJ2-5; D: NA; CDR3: CAWSGGAGKTTQYF; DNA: TGTGCCTGGAGTGGGGGCGCCGGCAAGACCACCCAGTACTTC
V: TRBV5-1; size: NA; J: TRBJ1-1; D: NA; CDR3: CASSPDRFLNTEAFF; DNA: TGCGCCAGCAGCCCCGACAGGTTTTTGAACACTGAAGCTTTCTTT
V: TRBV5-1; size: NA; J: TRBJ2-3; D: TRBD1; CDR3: CASSSWTGGRDTQYF; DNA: TGCGCCAGCAGCTCCTGGACAGGGGGCAGAGATACGCAGTATTTT
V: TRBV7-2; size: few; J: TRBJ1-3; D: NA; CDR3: CASSPRRFGNTIYF; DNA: TGTGCCAGCAGCCCTCGCCGGTTCGGAAACACCATATATTTT
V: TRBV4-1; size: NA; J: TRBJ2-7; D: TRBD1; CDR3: CASSFPGQGSYEQYF; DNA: TGCGCCAGCAGCTTTCCCGGACAGGGATCCTACGAGCAGTACTTC
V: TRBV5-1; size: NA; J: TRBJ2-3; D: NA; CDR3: CASTVVNPSTDTQYF; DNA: TGCGCCAGCACCGTTGTTAACCCGAGCACAGATACGCAGTATTTT
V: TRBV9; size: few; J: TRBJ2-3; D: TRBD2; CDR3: CASSATSGGAPPLAQYF; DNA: TGTGCCAGCAGCGCTACTAGCGGGGGGGCTCCCCCTCTCGCGCAGTATTTT
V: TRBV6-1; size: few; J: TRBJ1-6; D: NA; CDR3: CASSTRNSPLHF; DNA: TGTGCCAGCAGTACAAGAAATTCACCCCTCCACTTT
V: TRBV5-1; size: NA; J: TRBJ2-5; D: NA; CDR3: CASSPGGGGTQYF; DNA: TGCGCCAGCAGCCCCGGTGGGGGAGGGACCCAGTACTTC
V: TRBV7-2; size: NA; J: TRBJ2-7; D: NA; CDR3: CASSWGPYEQYF; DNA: TGTGCCAGCAGCTGGGGGCCCTACGAGCAGTACTTC
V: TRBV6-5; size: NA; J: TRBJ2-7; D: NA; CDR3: CASSYSAGGGYEQYF; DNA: TGTGCCAGCAGTTACTCGGCCGGGGGTGGGTACGAGCAGTACTTC
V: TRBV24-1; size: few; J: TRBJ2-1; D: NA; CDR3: CATSDLDMRDQGPYNEQFF; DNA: TGTGCCACCAGTGACCTCGATATGAGAGACCAGGGACCCTACAATGAGCAGTTCTTC
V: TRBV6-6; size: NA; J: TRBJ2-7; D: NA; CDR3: CASSLPPRYEQYF; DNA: TGTGCCAGCAGTTTACCCCCCAGGTACGAGCAGTACTTC
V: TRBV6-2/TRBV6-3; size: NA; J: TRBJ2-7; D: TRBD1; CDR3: CASSYWGTGMADYEQYF; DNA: TGTGCCAGCAGTTACTGGGGGACAGGGATGGCCGACTACGAGCAGTACTTC
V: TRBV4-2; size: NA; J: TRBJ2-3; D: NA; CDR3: CASSLPQDGGGPTDTQYF; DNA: TGTGCCAGCAGCCTGCCTCAAGATGGGGGGGGCCCCACAGATACGCAGTATTTT
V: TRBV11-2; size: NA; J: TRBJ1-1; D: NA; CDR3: CASSFMSGVYTEAFF; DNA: TGTGCCAGCAGCTTCATGTCAGGGGTTTACACTGAAGCTTTCTTT
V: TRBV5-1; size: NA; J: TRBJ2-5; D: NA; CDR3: CASSGGSSFLETQYF; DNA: TGCGCCAGCAGCGGCGGGTCTTCCTTCTTAGAGACCCAGTACTTC
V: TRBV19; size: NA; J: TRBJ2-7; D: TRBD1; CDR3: CASSPRTGSEQYF; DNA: TGTGCCAGTAGTCCAAGGACAGGGAGCGAGCAGTACTTC
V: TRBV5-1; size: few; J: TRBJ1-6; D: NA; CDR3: CASSLTGPASPLHF; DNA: TGCGCCAGCAGCTTGACAGGGCCGGCTTCACCCCTCCACTTT
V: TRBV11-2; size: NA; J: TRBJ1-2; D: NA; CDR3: CASSSRTRGVRFGGYTF; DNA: TGTGCCAGCAGCTCCCGGACAAGGGGGGTTCGTTTTGGTGGCTACACCTTC